This T cell receptor (beta chain) comes out of a study of blood T cell repertoires in COVID-19 (dated by TCRdb to about 2020). Turning to the overall study: The collaborator samples originated in the United States, Italy and Spain and spanned the acute and convalescent phases of COVID-19. The material from the prospective study consisted of cDNA or gDNA derived from T cells, B-cell-depleted T cells, or PBMCs. The dataset comprised deeply sampled blood TCRbeta repertoires from subjects exposed to, actively infected with, or recovered from COVID-19. The repertoires were released in a freely available public database intended as a resource for research on the immune response to SARS-CoV-2. The samples were drawn from two sources: the first 160 participants of the ongoing ImmuneRACE study, and 1,200 or so subjects contributed by 6 global collaborators. Nearly every sample came with metadata listing a de-identified subject ID, COVID-19 status, age in years and sex. HLA class I and class II types, where available, came from metadata supplied by the sample provider rather than from assay-based typing.

TCRbeta CDR3 regions were amplified from genomic DNA using the immunoSEQ Assay, a bias-controlled multiplex PCR. Turning to the authors' computational methods: Nucleated cell counts per sample were estimated from amplification of reference gene primers within the assay. To quantify the absolute abundance of each unique TCRbeta CDR3 rearrangement, sequence reads were collapsed and filtered. Productive Simpson clonality was computed per sample as the square root of Simpson's diversity index over productive rearrangements. The clones in this table, taken by TCRdb from immuneACCESS, are in-frame only. Not every clone is retained; where verified, under half of the shortfall comes from an unresolved V gene, and the cause of the rest is unknown. That table is the source of V, J and clone size, and D and trimming were worked out from the DNA. Within this sample are 140,000 or so clones, with roughly 80% of them counted one time only. Approximately 3.6% of the sample is held by the ten biggest clonotypes.

The study at large found these results: The quantity of clinical and demographic metadata differed by source and by participant and was supplied without curation.

A second Seattle source provided samples from volunteer blood donors who had recovered from COVID-19. Collaborating institutions collected whole blood in K2EDTA tubes following their own protocols. Collaborator samples were shipped for TCRbeta analysis as frozen whole blood, isolated PBMCs, or DNA extracted from either sample type. The junction shows trimming of 4 bases on V and 1 base on J, and the gene matches do not reach 4 bases of it. Based on the germline V gene (reference sequence), the CDR1 and CDR2 sequences are SGHNT and YYREEE. The CDR3 goes from the cysteine to the phenylalanine over 14 residues. Only the CDR3 portion is preserved as DNA: 42 bases, with reading frame beginning at the first base. On this clone: Its specific antigen is unknown. No much larger clone exists at a distance of one base, and base qualities are not known.

The chain couples TRBV5-4 to TRBJ1-1; 7 bases in the middle match TRBD1. The TCR was taken from a man aged 70 or older who had recovered from COVID-19. The specimen was peripheral blood. This receptor carries the CDR3 CASSRGQWNTEAFF. The nucleotide sequence reads TGTGCCAGCAGCCGGGGACAGTGGAACACTGAAGCTTTCTTT.